Listed below are T cell receptor beta chains from one sample, sequenced in a study of cytomegalovirus exposure and HLA in healthy donors. The protocol was immunoSEQ multiplex PCR, while the TCRdb copy is restricted to in-frame clones and leaves out a portion. The sample carries approximately 150,000 clones, about three fifths recorded once. The material sequenced was PBMCs. These receptors were collected from a woman aged 55-70 years in good health and CMV-seropositive. Both conserved end residues are part of each CDR3. A D gene is named only where the DNA matches it firmly. Some rows have no size entry. The others give once, few or many, or a class for an expanded clone.

J gene,clone size,D gene,V gene,CDR3 protein,CDR3 DNA
TRBJ2-1,-,TRBD2,TRBV28,CASSLWGTSSSSYNEQFF,TGTGCCAGCAGTTTATGGGGGACTAGCAGTAGCTCCTACAATGAGCAGTTCTTC
TRBJ2-7,few,TRBD1,TRBV28,CASRGGQGTGEQYF,TGTGCCAGCAGGGGCGGACAGGGGACTGGCGAGCAGTACTTC
TRBJ2-1,-,TRBD2,TRBV30,CAALSGDLNEQFF,TGTGCGGCGCTTAGCGGGGATTTAAATGAGCAGTTCTTC
TRBJ1-3,-,-,TRBV5-4,CASSLPRTDSGNTIYF,TGTGCCAGCAGCTTGCCGCGGACAGACTCTGGAAACACCATATATTTT
TRBJ2-5,-,-,TRBV27,CASSLYRDEQETQYF,TGTGCCAGCAGTTTATACAGGGATGAACAAGAGACCCAGTACTTC
TRBJ1-1,once,-,TRBV5-4,CASRDVGHMNTEAFF,TGTGCCAGCAGGGACGTCGGACACATGAACACTGAAGCTTTCTTT
TRBJ2-7,-,TRBD2,TRBV6-5,CASRLAGAYEQYF,TGTGCCAGCAGACTAGCGGGAGCTTACGAGCAGTACTTC
TRBJ1-4,-,TRBD1,TRBV4-1,CASSQGDRVLAKLFF,TGCGCCAGCAGCCAAGGGGACAGGGTGTTGGCAAAACTGTTTTTT
TRBJ2-7,few,TRBD1,TRBV19,CASSLRTGNYEQYF,TGTGCCAGTAGTCTTAGGACAGGGAACTACGAGCAGTACTTC
TRBJ2-3,-,TRBD1,TRBV5-1,CASGTASTDTQYF,TGCGCCAGCGGGACAGCTAGCACAGATACGCAGTATTTT
TRBJ1-3,once,-,TRBV6-1,CASMWGWRAGNTIYF,TGTGCCAGCATGTGGGGATGGCGGGCTGGAAACACCATATATTTT
TRBJ1-2,-,-,TRBV7-8,CASSLEVPGYGYTF,TGTGCCAGCAGCTTAGAAGTGCCGGGCTATGGCTACACCTTC
TRBJ1-1,-,TRBD1,TRBV19,CASSLNRGRTEAFF,TGTGCCAGTAGTCTCAACAGGGGTAGGACTGAAGCTTTCTTT
TRBJ2-2,few,-,TRBV4-2,CASSQDVGAAPGELFF,TGTGCCAGCAGCCAAGATGTTGGAGCAGCTCCCGGGGAGCTGTTTTTT
TRBJ1-2,few,-,TRBV6-1,CASSEDGEYNYGYTF,TGTGCCAGCAGTGAAGATGGGGAGTATAACTATGGCTACACCTTC
TRBJ2-7,-,TRBD1,TRBV30,CAWSAQQGSSYEQYF,TGTGCCTGGAGTGCTCAACAGGGGAGTTCCTACGAGCAGTACTTC
TRBJ1-5,-,-,TRBV5-8,CASSLVFRVGQPQHF,TGTGCCAGCAGCTTGGTTTTCAGGGTTGGCCAGCCCCAGCATTTT
TRBJ2-2,-,-,TRBV30,CAGRHRTTGELFF,TGTGCCGGCCGACACAGGACGACCGGGGAGCTGTTTTTT
TRBJ2-3,-,-,TRBV9,CASSVTGLADTQYF,TGTGCCAGCAGCGTAACGGGGTTGGCAGATACGCAGTATTTT
TRBJ2-2,-,-,TRBV11-2,CASSLLGRSSPGELFF,TGTGCCAGCAGCTTATTGGGTAGAAGTAGCCCCGGGGAGCTGTTTTTT
TRBJ2-7,-,TRBD2,TRBV29-1,CSVVVSGGYEQYF,TGCAGCGTTGTTGTCTCGGGGGGCTACGAGCAGTACTTC
TRBJ2-2,-,-,TRBV29-1,CSVGAGLGELFF,TGCAGCGTTGGCGCGGGACTCGGGGAGCTGTTTTTT
TRBJ1-5,-,-,TRBV19,CASSDWGLRSNQPQHF,TGTGCCAGTAGTGACTGGGGGCTACGAAGCAATCAGCCCCAGCATTTT
TRBJ2-7,-,-,TRBV9,CASSGRVPSTPYEQYF,TGTGCCAGCAGCGGAAGGGTGCCTAGCACACCCTACGAGCAGTACTTC
TRBJ2-4,-,TRBD1,TRBV5-1,CASSLTGDIQYF,TGCGCCAGCAGCTTGACAGGGGACATTCAGTACTTC
TRBJ1-2,few,-,TRBV28,CASSPLAGSHGYTF,TGTGCCAGCAGCCCCCTGGCGGGGAGCCATGGCTACACCTTC
TRBJ2-3,-,TRBD1,TRBV5-1,CASSSGTVKDTQYF,TGCGCCAGCAGCTCGGGGACAGTTAAGGATACGCAGTATTTT
TRBJ1-1,few,-,TRBV5-6,CASNIGGNTEAFF,TGTGCCAGCAACATAGGGGGAAACACTGAAGCTTTCTTT
TRBJ1-2,-,-,TRBV6-5,CASSPLEANGYGYTF,TGTGCCAGCAGTCCCCTCGAGGCTAACGGATATGGCTACACCTTC
TRBJ2-4,few,-,TRBV5-1,CASKEGLAKNIQYF,TGCGCCAGCAAAGAGGGCCTAGCCAAAAACATTCAGTACTTC
TRBJ2-5,few,TRBD2,TRBV7-9,CASSQRTSGSLGAETQYF,TGTGCCAGCAGCCAAAGGACTAGCGGTTCCTTAGGGGCAGAGACCCAGTACTTC
TRBJ1-1,few,-,TRBV5-4,CASSKQVTGTEAFF,TGTGCCAGCAGCAAACAGGTAACTGGCACTGAAGCTTTCTTT
TRBJ2-1,few,TRBD2,TRBV9,CASSFTSGSYNEQFF,TGTGCCAGCAGCTTCACTAGCGGTTCCTACAATGAGCAGTTCTTC
TRBJ2-7,-,TRBD2,TRBV9,CASSVFLAGTSGSYSYEQYF,TGTGCCAGCAGCGTGTTCTTAGCCGGGACTAGCGGGAGTTACTCCTACGAGCAGTACTTC
TRBJ2-5,few,-,TRBV28,CASSFDAAGPSGETQYF,TGTGCCAGCAGTTTCGACGCGGCGGGACCCTCGGGAGAGACCCAGTACTTC
TRBJ1-4,-,-,TRBV2,CASSEASRGGEKLFF,TGTGCCAGCAGTGAAGCGTCCAGGGGTGGCGAAAAACTGTTTTTT
TRBJ2-1,few,TRBD2,TRBV5-1,CASSLGLAGGPRYNEQFF,TGCGCCAGCAGCTTGGGGCTAGCGGGAGGGCCCAGGTACAATGAGCAGTTCTTC
TRBJ2-7,once,TRBD2,TRBV9,CASSSGGAGVEQYF,TGTGCCAGCAGCTCCGGAGGAGCGGGAGTCGAGCAGTACTTC
TRBJ2-5,-,TRBD2,TRBV11-2,CASSLRLAAYQETQYF,TGTGCCAGCAGCCTGCGACTAGCGGCGTACCAAGAGACCCAGTACTTC
TRBJ2-2,-,-,TRBV11-1,CASSFLREYTGELFF,TGTGCCAGCAGCTTTCTGCGGGAATACACCGGGGAGCTGTTTTTT
TRBJ1-3,-,-,TRBV15,CATSRETGTGNTIYF,TGTGCCACCAGCAGAGAAACAGGGACAGGAAACACCATATATTTT
TRBJ1-1,few,-,TRBV6-6,CASSYMRQGNTEAFF,TGTGCCAGCAGTTACATGAGGCAGGGAAACACTGAAGCTTTCTTT
TRBJ2-3,-,TRBD1,TRBV2,CASSEGFRGRVDTQYF,TGTGCCAGCAGTGAAGGGTTCAGGGGGCGGGTAGATACGCAGTATTTT
TRBJ1-5,-,TRBD1,TRBV28,CASRATGQGSNQPQHF,TGTGCCAGCAGGGCGACCGGACAGGGGAGCAATCAGCCCCAGCATTTT
TRBJ1-2,-,TRBD1,TRBV7-2,CASSLVGTGLDGYTF,TGTGCCAGCAGCTTAGTGGGGACAGGGTTGGATGGCTACACCTTC
TRBJ2-3,-,-,TRBV5-6,CASSFFRGSTDTQYF,TGTGCCAGCAGCTTCTTCCGGGGGAGCACAGATACGCAGTATTTT
TRBJ1-1,-,-,TRBV5-1,CASSLNINPGTEAFF,TGCGCCAGCAGCTTAAACATCAACCCGGGGACTGAAGCTTTCTTT
TRBJ2-7,-,-,TRBV7-2,CASSLKGRLAQSYEQYF,TGTGCCAGCAGCTTGAAGGGGAGGCTAGCGCAGTCCTACGAGCAGTACTTC
TRBJ2-3,-,TRBD2,TRBV7-2,CASSLGLATDTQYF,TGTGCCAGCAGCCTAGGACTAGCAACAGATACGCAGTATTTT
TRBJ2-1,-,TRBD2,TRBV30,CAWASLAGGPEQFF,TGTGCCTGGGCCTCTCTAGCGGGAGGTCCCGAGCAGTTCTTC